What follows describes a single T cell receptor (beta chain). The V gene's germline CDR1 is LGHNA and CDR2 YSLEER. The CDR3 spans 15 residues. The V end lost 3 bases, the J end lost 4 bases, and 15 bases lay between the germline ends. The sample originates from a study of shared clonotypes between healthy human individuals. TCRdb keeps only in-frame clones here, not all; method: immunoSEQ multiplex PCR. The repertoire holds around 450,000 clones, with 70% to 80% as singletons. This clonotype was sampled from a woman in her 40s in good health. Some clones in this sample may be carry-over from other donors' samples. Sequencing was performed on PBMCs. The chain links TRBV4-3 to TRBJ1-2; D uncertain. In DNA, the CDR3 is TGCGCCAGCAGCCATTCCATCGGCGGGATCTATGGCTACACCTTC. Encoded protein: CASSHSIGGIYGYTF.